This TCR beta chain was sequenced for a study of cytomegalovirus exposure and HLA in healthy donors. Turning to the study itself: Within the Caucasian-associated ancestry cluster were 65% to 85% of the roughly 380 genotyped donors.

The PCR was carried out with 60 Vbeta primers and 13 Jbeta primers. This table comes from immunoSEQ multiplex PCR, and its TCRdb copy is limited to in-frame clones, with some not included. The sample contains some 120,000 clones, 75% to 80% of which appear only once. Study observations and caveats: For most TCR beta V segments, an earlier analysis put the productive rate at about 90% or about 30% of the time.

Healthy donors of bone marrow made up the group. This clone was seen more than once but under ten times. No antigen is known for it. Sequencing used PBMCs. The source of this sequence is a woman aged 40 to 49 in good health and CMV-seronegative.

The CDR3 here is CASSPAGGPYEQYF. CDR3 nucleotides: TGTGCCAGCAGCCCAGCGGGAGGGCCCTACGAGCAGTACTTC. The chain joins TRBV5-5 to TRBJ2-7; TRBD2 aligns across 10 bases. From germline, CDR1 is SGHKS and CDR2 YYEKEE (reference sequence). V lost 4 bases to trimming and J lost 2 bases; unmatched junction nucleotides: 3. The CDR3 has 14 residues.